The sequence of this T cell receptor (beta chain) was determined in a study of cytomegalovirus exposure and HLA in healthy donors. The germline CDR1 and CDR2 sequences are MDHEN and SYDVKM. This CDR3 has 14 residues. Trimming at V came to 6 bases and at J to 5 bases, leaving 8 bases not matched to a gene. Points on this clone: Its target is not known.

Researchers ran the PCR with 60 Vbeta and 13 Jbeta primers. Produced via immunoSEQ multiplex PCR; TCRdb's table is partial and in-frame only. The table has 80,000 to 95,000 clones, 70% seen once; the top ten hold less than 15%. In nominal health when sampled, donors likely had unrecorded immune exposures nonetheless. Overall study results and limits: The authors later linked a missense DCLRE1C variant to TCR beta V- and J-gene trimming. It emerged from a later analysis that several of the most significant clusters appeared to be linked to common viral pathogens.

This TCR came from a woman in her forties or fifties in good health and CMV-seropositive. Sequencing was carried out using PBMCs. The rearrangement joins TRBV28 to TRBJ1-1; 8 positions match TRBD1. Written as DNA, the CDR3 is TGTGCCAGCAGAGCAGGGGGCGGTGGGACTGAAGCTTTCTTT. It codes for CASRAGGGGTEAFF.